This record covers a single T cell receptor beta chain. V shed 4 bases and J shed 2 bases, with 14 bases lying between them. Looked up from germline, CDR1 is KGHSH and CDR2 is LQKENI. This CDR3 is built from 15 residues. This sample stems from a study of OX40 agonist ivuxolimab in advanced cancers. Overall study: The study reported partial responses in three patients: one hepatocellular carcinoma, two cutaneous melanoma.

The protocol was immunoSEQ multiplex PCR, while the TCRdb copy is restricted to in-frame clones and leaves out a portion. Found here are approximately 79,000 clones, 85% to 90% of them singletons; the top ten hold under 3.5%. The receptor comes from an adult with an advanced solid tumor such as melanoma, head and neck, liver or kidney cancer. The chain has TRBV18 and TRBJ1-2, with D tentatively TRBD1 (6 bases). Sequencing was performed on CD4+ or CD8+ T cells sorted from blood, taken in a trial of the OX40 agonist ivuxolimab. The chain's CDR3 is CASSLETGLNYGYTF. In DNA, the CDR3 is TGTGCCAGCTCACTAGAGACAGGTTTAAACTATGGCTACACCTTC.